This T cell receptor (beta chain) was recorded in a study of blood T cell repertoires in COVID-19. Study overall: T cells, B-cell-depleted T cells, or PBMCs supplied cDNA or gDNA.

Cohort placement rested on clinical history that participants reported themselves. Recovered status applied to Cohort 3 donors who had two consecutive negative PCRs. It also applied to those with clearance or with symptom resolution. Data came from immunoSEQ multiplex PCR; TCRdb stores just in-frame clones and leaves some out. The profile covers 320,000 or so clones, with about 90% appearing a single time and 1% taken by the ten largest. V was pared by 4 bases and J by 9 bases, with 17 bases of the junction left unmatched. The CDR3 is 17 amino acids. The germline CDR1 and CDR2 sequences are SGHRS and YFSETQ.

Sequencing was performed on PBMCs or T cells enriched from blood (not recorded which). The sequence derives from a woman aged 30 to 39 who had recovered from COVID-19. V and J are TRBV5-1 and TRBJ2-1; 9 bases map to TRBD1. In DNA, the CDR3 is TGCGCCAGCAGCCGAACGCCTTCGGGACAGGGAGGGGGTGAGCAGTTCTTC. Its translation: CASSRTPSGQGGGEQFF.